The rows below give T cell receptor beta chains drawn from one sample of a study of cytomegalovirus exposure and HLA in healthy donors. The protocol was immunoSEQ multiplex PCR, while the TCRdb copy is restricted to in-frame clones and leaves out a portion. The data hold 150,000 to 170,000 clones, with around 80% observed a single time. Sequencing was performed on PBMCs. These receptors came from a man aged 18-30 years in good health and CMV-seronegative. CDR3s include the opening cysteine and the closing phenylalanine or tryptophan. Each record gives: V gene, J gene, clone size, D gene, CDR3 DNA, CDR3 protein. D genes are given only for firm matches. Size is stated for part of the rows, as once, few or many counts, or as a class when the clone is expanded.

TRBV18,TRBJ2-7,NA,NA,TGTGCCAGCTCACCGGACAGTGGTCACGAGCAGTACTTC,CASSPDSGHEQYF
TRBV18,TRBJ1-4,NA,NA,TGTGCCAGCTCACCGGTCGGGAATGAAAAACTGTTTTTT,CASSPVGNEKLFF
TRBV27,TRBJ2-3,NA,NA,TGTGCCAGCACCCCGGGGTACCTCACAGATACGCAGTATTTT,CASTPGYLTDTQYF
TRBV9,TRBJ1-6,NA,TRBD1,TGTGCCAGCAGCCTAGGGGTCGGGACAGGGGAGGTGACACCCCTCCACTTT,CASSLGVGTGEVTPLHF
TRBV27,TRBJ2-3,few,TRBD2,TGTGCCAGCACCCATCTAGCGGGGGGTAGCGATACGCAGTATTTT,CASTHLAGGSDTQYF
TRBV19,TRBJ2-7,few,NA,TGTGCCAGTAGCCTTACCCCGACAGGTCCCTACGAGCAGTACTTC,CASSLTPTGPYEQYF
TRBV9,TRBJ2-1,NA,TRBD2,TGTGCCAGCAGCGTAGCCGGGACTAGCGGCAATGAGCAGTTCTTC,CASSVAGTSGNEQFF
TRBV6-5,TRBJ2-2,NA,NA,TGTGCCAGCAGTTACAAGGTGGAGGGCGGGGAGCTGTTTTTT,CASSYKVEGGELFF
TRBV6-1,TRBJ2-5,NA,TRBD2,TGTGCCAGCAGTAGACTAGCGGAGTACCAAGAGACCCAGTACTTC,CASSRLAEYQETQYF
TRBV5-4,TRBJ2-4,once,NA,TGTGCCAGCAGCTTGGGCGCGGGTACAAACATTCAGTACTTC,CASSLGAGTNIQYF
TRBV5-6,TRBJ1-4,NA,TRBD1,TGTGCCAGCAGCTTGACAGGGGCGACTAATGAAAAACTGTTTTTT,CASSLTGATNEKLFF
TRBV19,TRBJ2-2,NA,TRBD2,TGTGCCAGTACCCGACTAGCGGTGGGCGGGGAGCTGTTTTTT,CASTRLAVGGELFF
TRBV5-1,TRBJ2-3,NA,TRBD1,TGCGCCAGCAGTTCGGGACAGGTCACTAGCACAGATACGCAGTATTTT,CASSSGQVTSTDTQYF
TRBV20-1,TRBJ1-2,NA,TRBD1,TGCAGTGCTAGGACAGGGTATGGCTACACCTTC,CSARTGYGYTF
TRBV18,TRBJ1-2,NA,NA,TGTGCCAGCTCACCCCCCGACGCGGACTACACCTTC,CASSPPDADYTF
TRBV28,TRBJ2-5,NA,TRBD2,TGTGCCAGCAGTCGAGCGGGAATTCAAGAGACCCAGTACTTC,CASSRAGIQETQYF
TRBV29-1,TRBJ1-1,few,NA,TGCAGCGTTGGGGACACCCCGGGCGACACTGAAGCTTTCTTT,CSVGDTPGDTEAFF
TRBV7-9,TRBJ2-7,NA,NA,TGTGCCAGCAGCTCGCGGACAGTCCCGCTCCACAACGCCTACGAGCAGTACTTC,CASSSRTVPLHNAYEQYF
TRBV27,TRBJ2-1,NA,NA,TGTGCCAGCAGTTCCCGGCCGGACAGTCGTGAGCAGTTCTTC,CASSSRPDSREQFF
TRBV5-1,TRBJ2-7,NA,NA,TGCGCCAGCAGCTTGGGCACAGGGCAGTACTTC,CASSLGTGQYF
TRBV28,TRBJ2-7,NA,TRBD2,TGTGCCAGCAGCCGGGAACTAGCGCACCCCTACGAGCAGTACTTC,CASSRELAHPYEQYF
TRBV6-5,TRBJ1-1,NA,NA,TGTGCCAGCAGCCCACCGGAGGGGCCTGAAGCTTTCTTT,CASSPPEGPEAFF
TRBV18,TRBJ1-5,few,NA,TGTGCCAGCTCACCAGGAGATACCAATCAGCCCCAGCATTTT,CASSPGDTNQPQHF
TRBV6-5,TRBJ2-7,NA,TRBD1,TGTGCCAGCAGTTACAAGGGACAGGGAGGGGGCGAGCAGTACTTC,CASSYKGQGGGEQYF
TRBV4-3,TRBJ1-5,once,NA,TGCGCCAGCAGCCAAGATGGCGGGGGCGGAGGTAGCAATCAGCCCCAGCATTTT,CASSQDGGGGGSNQPQHF
TRBV7-6,TRBJ2-5,NA,TRBD2,TGTGCCAGCAGCCTCCTAGCGGATAGGGAGACCCAGTACTTC,CASSLLADRETQYF
TRBV9,TRBJ2-7,NA,TRBD2,TGTGCCAGCAGCCCCACCGGGACTAGTCCTAACGAGCAGTACTTC,CASSPTGTSPNEQYF
TRBV7-9,TRBJ2-7,once,NA,TGTGCCAGCAGCTTAGATGGGTCCAGGGCCTTTTACGAGCAGTACTTC,CASSLDGSRAFYEQYF
TRBV5-1,TRBJ2-3,NA,TRBD1,TGCGCCAGCTCTCAAGGACAGGGAAGAGATACGCAGTATTTT,CASSQGQGRDTQYF
TRBV6-6,TRBJ1-1,NA,NA,TGTGCCAGCACCCCAATACAGGGGAACACTGAAGCTTTCTTT,CASTPIQGNTEAFF
TRBV4-1,TRBJ2-7,NA,NA,TGCGCCAGCGGAAATAGCGGAGGGGTCTACGAGCAGTACTTC,CASGNSGGVYEQYF
TRBV6-5,TRBJ1-2,NA,NA,TGTGCCAGCAGTTATAACGGCTATGGCTACACCTTC,CASSYNGYGYTF
TRBV15,TRBJ2-1,NA,TRBD2,TGTGCCACCAGCAGAGAGACTAGCGACAACTACAATGAGCAGTTCTTC,CATSRETSDNYNEQFF
TRBV27,TRBJ2-7,NA,NA,TGTGCCAGCTCACTCGGCCTAGCTGGCGAGCAGTACTTC,CASSLGLAGEQYF
TRBV30,TRBJ2-3,few,NA,TGTGCCTGGAGTTATGCGCCCCTCAGGGCAGATACGCAGTATTTT,CAWSYAPLRADTQYF
TRBV19,TRBJ2-1,NA,TRBD2,TGTGCCAGCCGACTAGCGGGGGGGGACAATGAGCAGTTCTTC,CASRLAGGDNEQFF
TRBV5-1,TRBJ1-6,NA,TRBD1,TGCGCCAGCAGCGCGGAACAGGGGCGCCCGCCTGGTAATTCACCCCTCCACTTT,CASSAEQGRPPGNSPLHF
TRBV9,TRBJ2-7,NA,NA,TGTGCCAGCAGCGTAGGCGGGGTTCCGCACGAGCAGTACTTC,CASSVGGVPHEQYF
TRBV6-6,TRBJ1-1,once,NA,TGTGCCAGCAGTTACCGGACTGAGAACACTGAAGCTTTCTTT,CASSYRTENTEAFF
TRBV5-1,TRBJ1-2,few,TRBD1,TGCGCCAGCAGCTTGGCCACCCGGACAGGCCCTACTTCCTATGGCTACACCTTC,CASSLATRTGPTSYGYTF
TRBV4-3,TRBJ1-2,NA,TRBD1,TGCGCCAGCAGCCAGTCACAGGGGTATGGCTACACCTTC,CASSQSQGYGYTF
TRBV10-3,TRBJ1-1,NA,TRBD1,TGTGCCATCAGGCCGGGACAGGGTTCCAGGGGCACTGAAGCTTTCTTT,CAIRPGQGSRGTEAFF
TRBV7-8,TRBJ2-7,NA,TRBD2,TGTGCCAGCAGCCCCGGACTAGCGGGAGGGCCGGGTCTGTTCTATAAGCAGTACTTC,CASSPGLAGGPGLFYKQYF
TRBV14,TRBJ1-1,NA,TRBD1,TGTGCCAGCAGCTCCGTGGGGACAGGGAGGATGGCCACTGAAGCTTTCTTT,CASSSVGTGRMATEAFF
TRBV6-6,TRBJ2-5,few,TRBD1,TGTGCCAGCAACCTAGGGACAGGGGTCCAAGAGACCCAGTACTTC,CASNLGTGVQETQYF
TRBV18,TRBJ2-2,NA,NA,TGTGCCAGCTCTCCGTCGGACACCGGGGAGCTGTTTTTT,CASSPSDTGELFF
TRBV28,TRBJ2-7,few,TRBD1,TGTGCCAGCAGCTCGGGACAGCCCTACGAGCAGTACTTC,CASSSGQPYEQYF
TRBV27,TRBJ1-4,NA,TRBD1,TGTGCCAGCAGTCAGCGGACAGGGTGGGAAAAACTGTTTTTT,CASSQRTGWEKLFF
TRBV27,TRBJ2-3,NA,NA,TGTGCCACTTCCGACTCCACAGATACGCAGTATTTT,CATSDSTDTQYF
TRBV25-1,TRBJ1-5,few,NA,TGTGCCAGCAGTCTGGAGGGTCAGCCCCAGCATTTT,CASSLEGQPQHF
TRBV6-1,TRBJ1-3,once,NA,TGTGCCAGCAGTGAAGTTGACAAAACCGACACCATATATTTT,CASSEVDKTDTIYF
TRBV7-8,TRBJ2-4,NA,NA,TGTGCCAGCAGCTTAGCGCGGATCTCTATGGGCAAAAACATTCAGTACTTC,CASSLARISMGKNIQYF
TRBV9,TRBJ2-7,NA,TRBD2,TGTGCCAGCAGCGTAGGAGGTCTAGCGGGCTCCTACGAGCAGTACTTC,CASSVGGLAGSYEQYF
TRBV27,TRBJ1-2,few,TRBD1,TGTGCCAGCAGGACAGGGGACTTTTCTGGCTACACCTTC,CASRTGDFSGYTF
TRBV6-5,TRBJ2-7,NA,NA,TGTGCCAGCAGTTACTCGGGGCAGGGTCCCTACGAGCAGTACTTC,CASSYSGQGPYEQYF
TRBV5-4,TRBJ2-5,NA,TRBD1,TGTGCCAGCAGCTTGGGGGCCGAAAGGGGGCCCGAGACCCAGTACTTC,CASSLGAERGPETQYF
TRBV7-6,TRBJ2-3,NA,NA,TGTGCCAGCAGCTTGAAGAGGATCGGAGCGCAGTATTTT,CASSLKRIGAQYF
TRBV7-6,TRBJ2-1,NA,NA,TGTGCCAGCAGCTTACAAGCGGCCTCCTACAATGAGCAGTTCTTC,CASSLQAASYNEQFF
TRBV2,TRBJ2-7,NA,TRBD2,TGTGCCAGCACCCCTGGACTAGCGGGAGCGCACGAGCAGTACTTC,CASTPGLAGAHEQYF